The 12 T cell receptor beta chains in this list originate from one sample, sequenced in a study of control samples from healthy donors and cancer patients. The protocol was immunoSEQ multiplex PCR, while the TCRdb copy is restricted to in-frame clones and leaves out a portion. The sample has about 22,000 clones; 80% to 90% are singletons. The sequenced sample consisted of PBMCs. Receptors were obtained from a man between 60 and 70 years old with colorectal cancer.

The V and J genes are TRBV5-1 and TRBJ1-3; 7 bases line up with TRBD1. From germline, CDR1 is SGHRS and CDR2 YFSETQ. The CDR3 sequence is 15 residues long. V lost 4 bases to trimming and J lost 0 bases; unmatched junction nucleotides: 4. Here the CDR3 reads CASSATGVSGNTIYF. CDR3 sequence (DNA): TGCGCCAGCAGCGCAACAGGGGTCTCTGGAAACACCATATATTTT.

The chain uses TRBV7-7 and TRBJ2-1; 12 bases align to TRBD2. Germline loops: CDR1 SSHAT, CDR2 FNYEAQ (reference sequence). There are 14 residues in the CDR3. Germline trimming cut 1 base from V and 11 bases from J; bases unmatched to any gene: 3. CDR3 sequence reads: CASSLEGTSGQQFF. CDR3 coding DNA: TGTGCCAGCAGCTTAGAAGGGACTAGCGGGCAGCAGTTCTTC.

This rearrangement joins TRBV6-1 to TRBJ1-2, with 8 bases fitting TRBD1. V was clipped by 2 bases and J by 4 bases; unmatched bases: 9. The CDR3 is made up of 16 amino acids. Per the germline V gene, CDR1 is MNHNS and CDR2 is SASEGT. CDR3 coding DNA: TGTGCCAGCAGTGAAACAGGGACAGGATGGGGCTATGGCTACACCTTC. Translation gives CASSETGTGWGYGYTF.

This clone was observed a handful of times. Compared with germline, one end of the junction differs, possibly owing to a read error. The rearrangement uses TRBV5-8 and TRBJ1-1; D may be TRBD1 (6 bases). The CDR3 consists of 13 residues. CDR1 and CDR2 (germline): SGHTS, YDEGEE. Written as DNA, the CDR3 is TGTGCCAGCACCTTGGGGGCCCCCACTGAAGCTTTCTTT. Its protein product is CASTLGAPTEAFF.

J is TRBJ2-2 and V is TRBV7-9; TRBD1 matches at 7 bases. There are 14 residues in the CDR3. Trimming at V came to 6 bases and at J to 2 bases, leaving 3 bases not matched to a gene. Germline V gene lookup returns CDR1 SEHNR and CDR2 FQNEAQ (reference sequence). In DNA, the CDR3 is TGTGCCAGCAGTCAGGGGGTCAACACCGGGGAGCTGTTTTTT. This gives the protein CASSQGVNTGELFF.

The chain has TRBV2 and TRBJ2-1; 8 bases agree with TRBD1. CDR1 is SNHLY and CDR2 is FYNNEI in the germline V gene. Losses at the gene ends were 2 bases for V and 6 bases for J; bases not matched to a gene: 3. The CDR3 is 14 residues long. The CDR3 coding sequence is TGTGCCAGCAGTGAAAACACAGGGGGCAATGAGCAGTTCTTC. It translates to CASSENTGGNEQFF.

The chain carries TRBV7-8 and TRBJ1-5; D is uncertain. Germline V gene sequence: CDR1 SGHVS, CDR2 FQNEAQ. Trimming shortened V by 4 bases and J by 0 bases, and 13 bases separated the two germline ends. The CDR3 sequence is 16 residues long. In DNA form, the CDR3 reads TGTGCCAGCAGCTCTAAGAGGACGGATAGCAATCAGCCCCAGCATTTT. It specifies CASSSKRTDSNQPQHF. Supplemented by reference TRBV7-8 and TRBJ1-5, the full variable domain reads GAGVSQSPRYKVAKRGQDVALRCDPISGHVSLFWYQQALGQGPEFLTYFQNEAQLDKSGLPSDRFFAERPEGSVSTLKIQRTQQEDSAVYLCASSSKRTDSNQPQHFGDGTRLSIL.

As DNA, the CDR3 is TGCAGCGTTCACCCGGGACTGAACACTGAAGCTTTCTTT. It yields the protein CSVHPGLNTEAFF. This chain uses TRBV29-1 with TRBJ1-1; the D gene is possibly TRBD1 (5 bases). The CDR3 has 13 amino acids. Trimming left V 5 bases short and J 0 bases short, with 10 bases between. Germline CDR1 is SQVTM and CDR2 is ANQGSEA.

The J gene is TRBJ1-6, the V gene TRBV21-1; the D call TRBD1 from the table was never checked on the DNA. TRBV21-1 is tagged as a pseudogene. The CDR3 spans 17 residues. CDR3 in amino acids: CASSYFYRALEGSPLHF. CDR3 bases: TGTGCCAGCAGCTATTTCTACAGGGCCCTTGAAGGGTCACCCCTCCACTTT.

The J gene is TRBJ2-2, the V gene TRBV4-3, with D unresolved. The V end was cut by 1 base, the J end by 6 bases, with 3 bases between. The CDR3 is made up of 12 amino acids. CDR1 and CDR2 from the germline V gene are LGHNA and YSLEER. The CDR3 region is CASSQVSGELFF. The CDR3 DNA is TGCGCCAGCAGCCAAGTATCCGGGGAGCTGTTTTTT.

This clone occurred once. This sequence joins TRBV5-6 and TRBJ2-7; no clear D gene. With 4 bases removed from V and 6 bases from J, the gap between germline ends came to 14 bases. Germline CDR1 and CDR2: SGHDT and YYEEEE. The CDR3 sequence is 13 residues long. CDR3 region: CASSRHPDGEQYF. The CDR3 DNA follows: TGTGCCAGCAGCCGCCACCCGGACGGCGAGCAGTACTTC.

This chain links TRBV4-2 with TRBJ1-2; 7 bases fit TRBD1. Per germline, CDR1 LGHNA and CDR2 YNFKEQ. The ends lost 0 bases at V and 2 bases at J; junction bases unmatched: 3. The CDR3 runs 15 residues. This CDR3 is CASSQEGDSNYGYTF. For the CDR3, the DNA is TGTGCCAGCAGCCAAGAAGGGGACAGCAACTATGGCTACACCTTC.